The rows below give T cell receptor beta chains drawn from one sample of a study of T cell responses to AZD1222 COVID-19 vaccine. Clones were sequenced by immunoSEQ multiplex PCR, and TCRdb holds only the in-frame ones, with some missing. The table has roughly 180,000 clones, around 88% seen once; the top ten hold approximately 0.49%. Material: peripheral blood, obtained on day 0 of AZD1222 vaccination. Every receptor here comes from an adult in good health. Each CDR3 is given with its conserved first and last residue. The size of a clone is reported for some rows only, either as once, few or many, or as a class for expanded clones.

size	V	J	CDR3
-	TRBV4-2	TRBJ2-5	CASSQEGSGSQETQYF
-	TRBV14	TRBJ2-1	CASSQGPTSLLYNEQFF
-	TRBV4-1	TRBJ2-3	CASSQALTRGSTDTQYF
-	TRBV11-2	TRBJ1-5	CASSLGGGINQPQHF
-	TRBV5-1	TRBJ2-7	CASSTRPLGTNSYEQYF
once	TRBV9	TRBJ2-3	CASSVEGFRDTQYF
few	TRBV6-5	TRBJ1-2	CASSYRGQGVYGYTF
-	TRBV6-5	TRBJ2-4	CASSPGLAKNIQYF
-	TRBV9	TRBJ2-5	CASSVAGGQETQYF
once	TRBV6-5	TRBJ1-4	CASATATNEKLFF
-	TRBV10-3	TRBJ2-7	CATGLAGANEQYF
-	TRBV9	TRBJ2-3	CASSVGEATDTQYF
-	TRBV28	TRBJ1-6	CASTKGRGSDSPLHF
-	TRBV2	TRBJ1-2	CASGEDSNYGYTF
-	TRBV30	TRBJ1-2	CAWSVQTAYGYTF
-	TRBV6-2/TRBV6-3	TRBJ2-5	CASSITFTGGQETQYF
-	TRBV7-8	TRBJ2-7	CASSLGGLTSGASYEQYF
-	TRBV7-2	TRBJ1-5	CASSSDTYSNQPQHF
-	TRBV28	TRBJ2-6	CASSRPGQGPPGANVLTF
-	TRBV5-8	TRBJ2-2	CASSFQGNTGELFF
-	TRBV29-1	TRBJ1-1	CSVDDRYEAFF
few	TRBV5-1	TRBJ1-1	CASSLGTSVGAFF
-	TRBV5-1	TRBJ2-7	CASSWDIAYEQYF
-	TRBV4-3	TRBJ1-1	CASSQDKAGATEAFF
-	TRBV7-2	TRBJ2-1	CASSSRRSSGFYNEQFF
-	TRBV10-1	TRBJ2-7	CASSDGTSGRGYEQYF
-	TRBV19	TRBJ2-3	CASSIGGRALGDTQYF
few	TRBV6-5	TRBJ1-2	CASRTREGANYGYTF
-	TRBV27	TRBJ1-3	CASPRDSSSGNTIYF
-	TRBV18	TRBJ2-1	CASSPGHPTGGNYNEQFF
-	TRBV24-1	TRBJ2-3	CATSAQLAGGPNTQYF
-	TRBV30	TRBJ2-7	CAWSPGLQYEQYF
-	TRBV7-2	TRBJ2-1	CASSLETDRPQFF
few	TRBV7-2	TRBJ1-4	CASSLVGQGASNEKLFF
-	TRBV18	TRBJ2-1	CASSPPGTRLNEQFF
-	TRBV4-2	TRBJ1-4	CASSQEGLSTNEKLFF
-	TRBV30	TRBJ2-3	CAWKDGLSTDTQYF
-	TRBV6-2/TRBV6-3	TRBJ2-4	CASSYSEVQYF
-	TRBV19	TRBJ2-7	CASSARAPTYEQYF
-	TRBV10-2	TRBJ1-4	CASSEKGAGSSDEKLFF
-	TRBV19	TRBJ2-7	CASSLAGLYEQYF
-	TRBV10-3	TRBJ1-6	CAISDDNLNSPLHF
-	TRBV5-3	TRBJ1-5	CARSPRQGAMSNQPQHF
once	TRBV28	TRBJ1-6	CASSLVLLESPLHF
-	TRBV10-3	TRBJ1-5	CAISEADRGSQPQHF
-	TRBV12-3/TRBV12-4	TRBJ2-7	CASSPGPSYEQYF
-	TRBV10-3	TRBJ1-2	CAISDPDGYGYTF
-	TRBV11-2	TRBJ2-3	CASSSPFSGRETDTQYF
-	TRBV6-5	TRBJ1-1	CASSYSAMNTEAFF
-	TRBV7-3	TRBJ2-3	CASSSGASGDTQYF
-	TRBV5-1	TRBJ2-5	CASSDRRGETQYF
-	TRBV10-3	TRBJ2-1	CAISGLGTSPYNEQFF
-	TRBV29-1	TRBJ1-4	CSVKTGQGNAEKLFF
once	TRBV5-1	TRBJ2-7	CASSRTGTKGDPTYEQYF